This TCR beta chain was sequenced in a study of blood T cells in healthy people across ages. Study conclusions and caveats: Both higher diversity and more naive CD4+ cells marked long-lived donors when set against aged donors. Roughly linearly, TCR beta diversity per million T cells fell as age increased.

Germline V CDR1 and CDR2: DFQATT, SNEGSKA (reference sequence). The CDR3 has 15 amino acids. V lost 0 bases and J lost 5; bases outside the gene matches: 7. Collection of around 9.3 milliliters of peripheral blood was performed for each donor. PBMCs, at least 7 million per sample, were isolated. Remarks on this clonotype: Its antigen is not identified.

The authors ran a second PCR of roughly 6 to 11 cycles using a sample-barcoded 5' primer and a J-beta primer mix. From the 5' RACE reads, TCRdb called clonotypes with MiXCR, one entry per CDR3 protein. The data show about 640,000 distinct CDR3 sequences, approximately 59% seen once. The receptor was isolated from a man between 60 and 75 years old in good health. The sample was blood. V usage is TRBV20-1 and J usage is TRBJ2-5; TRBD1 aligns across 9 bases. The CDR3 loop reads CSARDSTGGLETQYF. CDR3 DNA: TGCAGTGCTAGAGATAGCACAGGGGGCCTGGAGACCCAGTACTTC.